Below, 8 T cell receptor beta chains from the same sample are listed, as sequenced in a study of T cells in women clearing cervical HPV infection. Assay used: immunoSEQ multiplex PCR; TCRdb lists only in-frame clones, some missing. This repertoire includes under 20,000 clones. The specimen was blood buffy coat. These receptors all come from a woman aged 18 to 69 with a cervical HPV16 infection that either progressed to CIN3+ or cleared (not recorded which).

Comment on this clone: The read terminates 3 residues before the CDR3 end, so the remaining end is supplied by the germline J gene. The chain links TRBV20-1 to TRBJ1-1, with 8 bases aligning to TRBD1. Germline CDR1 reads DFQATT; CDR2 reads SNEGSKA (reference sequence). This CDR3 region has 14 residues. With V trimmed by 3 bases and J by 5 bases, 8 bases remained unmatched. The part of the CDR3 DNA that was read is TGCAGTGCTAGGTCGGACAGGGCCGTGACTGAA. Translating gives CSARSDRAVTE. The full-length CDR3 reads as CSARSDRAVTEAFF.

Concerning this clone itself: The read stops 3 residues short of the end of the CDR3; the missing end is completed from the germline J gene. V gene TRBV5-5 combines with J gene TRBJ2-5; D possibly corresponds to TRBD2 (5 bases). In germline, CDR1 is SGHKS, CDR2 YYEKEE (reference sequence). Trimming removed 0 bases at V and 2 bases at J, with 8 bases between. The CDR3 consists of 14 residues. CDR3 DNA (partial): TGTGCCAGCAGCTTGGGGCTAGCTCAAGAGACC. Protein product: CASSLGLAQET. The entire CDR3 protein reads CASSLGLAQETQYF.

CDR3 amino acids: CASSQEASLNSYEQYF. The CDR3 bases that were read are TGCGCCAGCAGCCAAGAGGCTAGCCTAAACTCCTACGAG. The chain couples TRBV4-1 to TRBJ2-7; possible D gene TRBD2, 5 bases. The sequence runs out 3 residues before the end of the CDR3; the remainder is reconstructed from the germline J gene. V dropped 0 bases and J dropped 0 bases, with 12 bases sitting between them. Per the germline V gene, CDR1 is MGHRA and CDR2 is YSYEKL. There are 16 residues in the CDR3.

In the case of this clone: The CDR3 is cut off 3 residues early in the read; its end comes from the germline J gene. The chain joins TRBV4-2 to TRBJ1-2, with D unclear. The CDR3 has 16 amino acids. V was clipped by 1 base and J by 4 bases, with 16 bases between them. CDR1 and CDR2 (germline): LGHNA, YNFKEQ. The CDR3 is CASSQVVPDLPYGYTF. The CDR3 bases that were read are TGTGCCAGCAGCCAAGTCGTTCCAGATCTCCCCTATGGC.

This clone is medium-sized by frequency. The read ends 3 residues shy of where the CDR3 ends; the end is completed using the germline J gene. V is TRBV10-3 and J is TRBJ1-1, with D uncertain. CDR1 and CDR2 (germline): ENHRY, SYGVKD. V was trimmed by 3 bases and J by 7 bases, leaving 27 bases between them. The CDR3 has 18 amino acids. The CDR3 bases that were read are TGTGCCATCAGTGACCCCAGGAAACCCTACTTATATGAAAATGAA. Translating gives CAISDPRKPYLYENE. The entire CDR3 sequence reads CAISDPRKPYLYENEAFF.

On this clone: The CDR3 end lies 3 residues beyond the end of the read and is filled in from the germline J gene. The chain joins TRBV6-2 or TRBV6-3 to TRBJ1-3, with D uncertain. The CDR3 has 11 residues. V was trimmed by 7 bases and J by 6 bases, leaving 7 bases between them. CDR1 is MNHEY, CDR2 SVGEGT, per germline. CDR3 sequence reads: CASNGVNTIYF. The covered CDR3 bases are TGTGCCAGCAACGGGGTAAACACC.

Notes on this clone: The read halts 3 residues ahead of the CDR3 end, with the missing end drawn from the germline J gene. The J gene is TRBJ2-3, the V gene TRBV12-3 or TRBV12-4; the D gene is possibly TRBD2 (5 bases). The V end lost 2 bases, the J end lost 6 bases, and 9 bases lay between the germline ends. The CDR3 length is 13 residues. CDR3 region: CASSLLAGDTQYF. Partial CDR3 DNA: TGTGCCAGCAGTTTACTAGCTGGGGATACG.

Of note for this clone: The read finishes 3 residues shy of the CDR3 end, and the germline J gene is used to complete it. The chain is built from TRBV6-2 or TRBV6-3 and TRBJ1-2, with 9 bases fitting TRBD1. Germline V CDR1 and CDR2: MNHEY, SVGEGT. This CDR3 has 15 residues. V shed 6 bases and J 4 bases; nucleotides not matched to a gene: 9. The part of the CDR3 DNA that was read is TGTGCCAGCAGAAGTACAGGGGGCGTAGGCTATGGC. This gives the protein CASRSTGGVGYG. The complete CDR3 sequence is CASRSTGGVGYGYTF.